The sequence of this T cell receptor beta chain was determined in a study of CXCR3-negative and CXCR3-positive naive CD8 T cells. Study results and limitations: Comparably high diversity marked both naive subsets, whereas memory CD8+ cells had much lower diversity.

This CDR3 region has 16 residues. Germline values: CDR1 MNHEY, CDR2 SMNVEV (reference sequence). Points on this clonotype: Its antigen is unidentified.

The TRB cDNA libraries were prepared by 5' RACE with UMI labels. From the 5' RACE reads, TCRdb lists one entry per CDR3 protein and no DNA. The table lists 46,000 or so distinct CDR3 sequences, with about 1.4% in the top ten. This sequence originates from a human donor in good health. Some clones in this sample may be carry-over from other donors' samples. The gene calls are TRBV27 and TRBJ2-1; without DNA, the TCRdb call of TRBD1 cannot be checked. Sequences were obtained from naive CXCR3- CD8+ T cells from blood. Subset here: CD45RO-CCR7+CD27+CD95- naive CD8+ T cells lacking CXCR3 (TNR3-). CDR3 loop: CASSSGTGTPGNEQFF.